This TCR beta chain was identified during a study of molecular identifiers for immune sequencing clone quantification. CDR1 and CDR2 from the germline V gene are MNHEY and SVGAGI. Trimming cost V 2 bases and J 4 bases, with 13 bases left between them. The CDR3 totals 15 residues. The authors sorted naive CD8 T cells as CD8+CD4-CCR7+CD45RA+. Study-wide results and limits: Effector cells had over 98% of their molecules in clones above 20 RNA copies, while naive cells had under 1%. Sizes of highly expanded clones could be underestimated through identical TCRs sharing a barcode.

Many counts were recorded for this clonotype. The target antigen is unknown. Bulk libraries came from a prior protocol with listed TCR primers. A single record per CDR3 protein comes from TCRdb applying MiXCR to the PCR reads. The table records under 600,000 distinct CDR3 sequences, about a fifth of them present only once. The sample was naive CD8+ T cells from blood, with Jurkat cell RNA spiked in. Specified subset: FACS-sorted CD8+CD4-CCR7+CD45RA+ naive T cells. The genes are TRBV6-5 and TRBJ2-3; D call uncertain. This sequence originates from a human donor in good health. Some libraries in this study had Jurkat cell RNA spiked in. The CDR3 DNA sequence: TGTGCCAGCAGTTACACTCTCGGGCAGCCAGATACGCAGTATTTT. Translating gives CASSYTLGQPDTQYF.